Presented here are 15 T cell receptor beta chains from one specimen sequenced in a study of neurological immune-mediated disorders. TCRdb itself ran the 5' RACE reads through MiXCR, one entry per CDR3 protein. The sample lists roughly 74,000 distinct CDR3 sequences, roughly 5% seen once, with around 7% in the top ten. Sequencing was carried out using PBMCs. These receptors were obtained from a man younger than 35 with multiple sclerosis.

This clonotype was found many times. The CDR3 bases are TGTGCCAGCAGCGTAGGTGAGGGTGGGGGGAAGTCCACTGAAGCTTTCTTT. This gives the protein CASSVGEGGGKSTEAFF. V gene TRBV9 combines with J gene TRBJ1-1, with D possibly being TRBD1 (5 bases). CDR3 length: 17 amino acids. Trimming took off 0 bases at V and 4 bases at J, with 19 bases between the two ends. The germline V gene has CDR1 SGDLS and CDR2 YYNGEE.

This clonotype has ten or more counts. CDR3 in amino acids: CASSTGFEMFRETQYF. As DNA, the CDR3 is TGTGCCAGCAGCACCGGTTTTGAAATGTTCCGGGAGACCCAGTACTTC. The rearrangement joins TRBV5-5 to TRBJ2-5, with unresolved D. Germline V gene lookup returns CDR1 SGHKS and CDR2 YYEKEE (reference sequence). V lost 4 bases, J lost 5 bases, and 21 bases lay in between. CDR3 length: 16 amino acids.

This clonotype has at least ten counts. The chain carries TRBV7-9 and TRBJ2-2, with 8 bases identical to TRBD2. The V segment lost 5 bases and the J segment 3 bases; nucleotides outside the gene matches: 8. CDR1 and CDR2 from the germline V gene are SEHNR and FQNEAQ (reference sequence). CDR3 size: 16 residues. The CDR3 reads CASSPVGGRYTGELFF. The CDR3 DNA sequence: TGTGCCAGCAGCCCAGTAGGCGGGAGGTACACCGGGGAGCTGTTTTTT.

In this sample, this clonotype turned up many times. The chain recombines TRBV20-1 with TRBJ2-7; 9 positions agree with TRBD1. The length of the CDR3 is 14 residues. With V trimmed by 3 bases and J by 0 bases, 3 bases remained unmatched. Germline V lookup: CDR1 DFQATT, CDR2 SNEGSKA (reference sequence). The CDR3: CSASGTGSSYEQYF. The CDR3 DNA reads as TGCAGTGCTAGTGGGACAGGGAGCTCCTACGAGCAGTACTTC.

The chain recombines TRBV7-2 with TRBJ2-5; D is unclear. The CDR3 consists of 14 residues. In germline, CDR1 is SGHTA, CDR2 FQGNSA. The ends were cut back, 2 bases at V and 2 bases at J, with 9 bases in the middle. CDR3: CASSLWKEQETQYF. Here the CDR3 DNA reads TGTGCCAGCAGCTTATGGAAGGAACAAGAGACCCAGTACTTC. The entire variable domain, with the rest obtained from reference TRBV7-2 and TRBJ2-5, is as follows: GAGVSQSPSNKVTEKGKDVELRCDPISGHTALYWYRQSLGQGLEFLIYFQGNSAPDKSGLPSDRFSAERTGGSVSTLTIQRTQQEDSAVYLCASSLWKEQETQYFGPGTRLLVL.

This clonotype has at least ten counts. The chain couples TRBV20-1 to TRBJ2-3; tentative D call: TRBD2 (5 bases). The V end lost 5 bases, the J end lost 2 bases, and 11 bases lay between the germline ends. Germline V gene lookup returns CDR1 DFQATT and CDR2 SNEGSKA (reference sequence). The CDR3 spans 13 residues. CDR3 nucleotides: TGCAGTGCTCGTAGCGAGCTCACAGATACGCAGTATTTT. Its protein product is CSARSELTDTQYF.

For this clonotype: At one end the junction does not follow the germline gene, possibly because of a read error. This chain uses TRBV20-1 with TRBJ1-5; a weak D match, TRBD1 (5 bases). In germline, CDR1 is DFQATT, CDR2 SNEGSKA (reference sequence). CDR3 length: 13 residues. DNA of the CDR3: TGCAGTGCTCGGGGGAGGGCCAATCAGCCCCAGAATTTT. Translating gives CSARGRANQPQNF.

This clonotype has ten or more counts. A junction end diverges from the germline sequence, so it may reflect a read error. The chain is built from TRBV20-1 and TRBJ1-5; 8 nucleotides match TRBD1. Germline CDR1 reads DFQATT; CDR2 reads SNEGSKA (reference sequence). The CDR3 contains 13 residues. The chain's CDR3 is CSATQGASQPQNF. DNA for the CDR3: TGCAGTGCAACTCAGGGGGCGAGTCAGCCCCAGAATTTT.

This clonotype was detected ten times or more. The genes are TRBV20-1 and TRBJ1-5; tentatively, D is TRBD1 (6 bases). Germline CDR1 is DFQATT and CDR2 is SNEGSKA (reference sequence). V lost 2 bases and J 0 bases, leaving 8 bases between the germline ends. CDR3 size: 14 residues. CDR3 residues: CSARRGSSNQPQHF. The CDR3 DNA reads TGCAGTGCTAGAAGGGGGTCTAGCAATCAGCCCCAGCATTTT.

At least ten counts were recorded for this clonotype. CDR3 coding DNA: TGCAGTGCCTTGGACACAAACACTGAAGCTTTCTTT. Amino acids: CSALDTNTEAFF. V usage is TRBV20-1 and J usage is TRBJ1-1; a possible D gene is TRBD1 (5 bases). The CDR3 runs 12 residues. CDR1 and CDR2 (germline): DFQATT, SNEGSKA (reference sequence). V was cut by 6 bases and J by 2 bases, with 10 bases left in between.

The chain employs TRBV5-6 and TRBJ1-2, with a tentative D call TRBD1 (6 bases). Per germline, CDR1 SGHDT and CDR2 YYEEEE. Trimming pared 0 bases from V and 4 bases from J, leaving 7 bases between. This CDR3 is 13 amino acids long. CDR3 sequence (DNA): TGTGCCAGCAGCTTGGGGGACATCTATGGCTACACCTTC. Amino acid sequence: CASSLGDIYGYTF.

This clonotype was seen a few times. A junction boundary mismatches the germline segment, possibly from a read error. V and J are TRBV10-3 and TRBJ1-6, with 8 bases lining up with TRBD1. The CDR3 has 15 amino acids. Germline V gene data show CDR1 as ENHRY and CDR2 as SYGVKD. CDR3 amino acids: CATAAGGSYNSPLNF. As DNA, the CDR3 is TGTGCCACGGCGGCAGGGGGCTCCTATAATTCACCCCTCAACTTT.

This clonotype has a handful of counts. This may arise from a read error, as a much more abundant clone is one base away. This chain connects TRBV7-2 to TRBJ2-7; unclear D gene. The CDR3 has 13 amino acids. Trimming left V 4 bases short and J 2 bases short, with 9 bases between. Germline assignment: CDR1 SGHTA and CDR2 FQGNSA. The CDR3 protein is CASSYELTYEQYF. CDR3 nucleotides: TGTGCCAGCAGCTATGAATTAACCTACGAGCAGTACTTC.

Remarks on this clonotype: This may stem from a read error, because a much larger clone lies one nucleotide away. The rearrangement joins TRBV20-1 to TRBJ2-7; TRBD2 aligns across 8 bases. The germline CDR1 and CDR2 sequences are DFQATT and SNEGSKA (reference sequence). V was pared by 7 bases and J by 7 bases, with 18 bases of the junction left unmatched. The CDR3 has 15 residues. The CDR3 nucleotides read TGCAGTGTGGCACCGGGGACTAGAGGGACGGCTGAGCAGTACTTC. It specifies CSVAPGTRGTAEQYF.

This clonotype was observed many times. CDR3 DNA: TGTGCCAGCAGCTCCCGCAGGTGGCGTAACCAAGAGACCCAGTACTTC. Its protein is CASSSRRWRNQETQYF. The chain uses TRBV11-2 and TRBJ2-5; no reliable D call. Germline CDR1 SGHAT, CDR2 FQNNGV. V gave up 4 bases and J gave up 0 bases, with 15 bases separating them. The CDR3 spans 16 residues.